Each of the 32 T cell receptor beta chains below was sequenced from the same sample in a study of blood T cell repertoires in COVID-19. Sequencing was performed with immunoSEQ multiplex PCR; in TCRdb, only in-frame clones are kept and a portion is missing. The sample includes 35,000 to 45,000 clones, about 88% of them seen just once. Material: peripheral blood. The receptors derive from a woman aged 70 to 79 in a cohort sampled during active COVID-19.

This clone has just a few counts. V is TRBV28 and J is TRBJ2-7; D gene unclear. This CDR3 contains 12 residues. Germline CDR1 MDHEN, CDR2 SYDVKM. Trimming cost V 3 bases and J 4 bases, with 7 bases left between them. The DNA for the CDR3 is TGTGCCAGCAGTTTCCCCCCTTACGAGCAGTACTTC. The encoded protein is CASSFPPYEQYF.

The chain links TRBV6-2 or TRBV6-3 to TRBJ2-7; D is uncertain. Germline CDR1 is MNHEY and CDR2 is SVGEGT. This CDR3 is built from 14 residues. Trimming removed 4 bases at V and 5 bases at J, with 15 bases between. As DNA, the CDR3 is TGTGCCAGCAGTTCGGTTCTAGGATCCCACGAGCAGTACTTC. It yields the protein CASSSVLGSHEQYF.

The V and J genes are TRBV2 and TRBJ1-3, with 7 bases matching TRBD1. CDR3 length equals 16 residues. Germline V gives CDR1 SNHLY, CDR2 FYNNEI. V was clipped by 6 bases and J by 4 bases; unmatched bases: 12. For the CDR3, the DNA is TGTGCCAGCAGCTCCCCCAGACAGGGATCGGGAAACACCATATATTTT. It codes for CASSSPRQGSGNTIYF.

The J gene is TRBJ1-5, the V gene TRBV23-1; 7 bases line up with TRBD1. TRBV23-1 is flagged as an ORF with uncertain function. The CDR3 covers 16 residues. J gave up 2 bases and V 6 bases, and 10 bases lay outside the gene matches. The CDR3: CASRGRGIWCNQPQHF. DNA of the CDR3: TGCGCCAGCAGAGGCAGGGGGATATGGTGCAATCAGCCCCAGCATTTT.

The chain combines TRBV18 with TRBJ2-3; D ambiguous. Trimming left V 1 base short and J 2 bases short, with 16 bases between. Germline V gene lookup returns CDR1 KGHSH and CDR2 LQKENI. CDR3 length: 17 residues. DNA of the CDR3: TGTGCCAGCTCACCACTCGCCCTGGCCATTAACACAGATACGCAGTATTTT. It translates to CASSPLALAINTDTQYF.

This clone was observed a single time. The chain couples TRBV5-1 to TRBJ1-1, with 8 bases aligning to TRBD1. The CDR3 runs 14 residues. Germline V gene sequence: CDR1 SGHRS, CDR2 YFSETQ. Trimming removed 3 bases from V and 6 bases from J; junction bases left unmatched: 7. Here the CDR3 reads CASSSDRAVAEAFF. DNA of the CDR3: TGCGCCAGCAGCTCGGACAGGGCGGTCGCTGAAGCTTTCTTT.

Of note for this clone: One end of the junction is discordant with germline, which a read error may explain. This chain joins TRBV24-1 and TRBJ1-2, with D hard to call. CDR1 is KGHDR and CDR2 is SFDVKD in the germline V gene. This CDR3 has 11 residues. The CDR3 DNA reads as TGTGCCACCAGTAATTTCGGTGGCTACACCTTC. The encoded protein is CATSNFGGYTF.

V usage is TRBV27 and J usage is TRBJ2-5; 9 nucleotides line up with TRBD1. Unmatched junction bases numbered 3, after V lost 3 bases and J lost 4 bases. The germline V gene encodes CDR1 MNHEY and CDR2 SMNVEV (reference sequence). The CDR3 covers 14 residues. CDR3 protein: CASSLDRGLETQYF. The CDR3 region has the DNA TGTGCCAGCAGTTTGGACAGGGGTTTAGAGACCCAGTACTTC.

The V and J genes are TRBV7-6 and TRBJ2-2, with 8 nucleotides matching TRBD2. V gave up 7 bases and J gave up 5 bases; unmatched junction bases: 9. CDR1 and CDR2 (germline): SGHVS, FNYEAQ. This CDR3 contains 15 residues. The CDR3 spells CASTKSGSGTGELFF. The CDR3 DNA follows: TGTGCCAGCACCAAAAGCGGGAGTGGTACCGGGGAGCTGTTTTTT. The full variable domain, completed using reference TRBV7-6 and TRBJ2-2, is GAGVSQSPRYKVTKRGQDVALRCDPISGHVSLYWYRQALGQGPEFLTYFNYEAQQDKSGLPNDRFSAERPEGSISTLTIQRTEQRDSAMYRCASTKSGSGTGELFFGEGSRLTVL.

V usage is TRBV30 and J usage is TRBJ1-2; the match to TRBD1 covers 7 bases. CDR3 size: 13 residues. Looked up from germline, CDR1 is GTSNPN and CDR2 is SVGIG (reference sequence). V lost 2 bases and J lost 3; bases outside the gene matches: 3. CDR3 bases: TGTGCCTGGAGTTTGGGACAGTACTATGGCTACACCTTC. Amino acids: CAWSLGQYYGYTF.

CDR3 bases: TGTGCCAGCAGCTTAGTCGGCGGGCCCACAGATACGCAGTATTTT. The encoded protein is CASSLVGGPTDTQYF. This rearrangement joins TRBV11-3 to TRBJ2-3, with D possibly TRBD2 on 5 matching bases. V was trimmed by 1 base and J by 2 bases, leaving 10 bases between them. This CDR3 has 15 amino acids. Germline CDR1 and CDR2: SGHNT and YENEEA.

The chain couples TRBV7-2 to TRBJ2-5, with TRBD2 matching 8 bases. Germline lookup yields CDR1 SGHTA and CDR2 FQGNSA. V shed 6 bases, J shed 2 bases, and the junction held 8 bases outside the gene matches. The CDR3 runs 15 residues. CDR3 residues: CASSGSAGVQETQYF. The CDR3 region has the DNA TGTGCCAGCAGTGGGTCAGCGGGAGTTCAAGAGACCCAGTACTTC.

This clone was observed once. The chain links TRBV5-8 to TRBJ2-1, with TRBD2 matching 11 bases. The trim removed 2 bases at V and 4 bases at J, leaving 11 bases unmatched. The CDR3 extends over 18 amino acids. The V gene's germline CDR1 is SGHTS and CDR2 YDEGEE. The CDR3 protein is CASSLMFSGRAGYNEQFF. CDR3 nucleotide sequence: TGTGCCAGCAGCTTAATGTTTAGCGGGAGGGCCGGATACAATGAGCAGTTCTTC.

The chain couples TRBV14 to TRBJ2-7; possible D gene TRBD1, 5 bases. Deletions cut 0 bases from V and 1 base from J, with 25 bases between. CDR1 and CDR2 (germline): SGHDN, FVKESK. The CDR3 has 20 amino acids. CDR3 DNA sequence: TGTGCCAGCAGCCAAGATGCGAGGACACCGTATCCGATTCCATCCTACGAGCAGTACTTC. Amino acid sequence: CASSQDARTPYPIPSYEQYF. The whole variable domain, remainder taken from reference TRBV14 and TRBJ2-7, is EAGVTQFPSHSVIEKGQTVTLRCDPISGHDNLYWYRRVMGKEIKFLLHFVKESKQDESGMPNNRFLAERTGGTYSTLKVQPAELEDSGVYFCASSQDARTPYPIPSYEQYFGPGTRLTVT.

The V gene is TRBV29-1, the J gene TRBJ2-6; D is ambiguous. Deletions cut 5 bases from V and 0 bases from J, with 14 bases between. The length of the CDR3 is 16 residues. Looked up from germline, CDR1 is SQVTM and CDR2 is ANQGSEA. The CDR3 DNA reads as TGCAGCGTTTTGAGAGAACTGAGCTCTGGGGCCAACGTCCTGACTTTC. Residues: CSVLRELSSGANVLTF.

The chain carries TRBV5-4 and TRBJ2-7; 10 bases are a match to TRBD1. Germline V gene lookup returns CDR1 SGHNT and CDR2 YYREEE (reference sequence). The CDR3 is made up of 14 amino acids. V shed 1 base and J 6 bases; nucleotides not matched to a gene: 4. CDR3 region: CASSLRQGAREQYF. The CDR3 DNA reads TGTGCCAGCAGCTTGAGACAGGGGGCCCGCGAGCAGTACTTC.

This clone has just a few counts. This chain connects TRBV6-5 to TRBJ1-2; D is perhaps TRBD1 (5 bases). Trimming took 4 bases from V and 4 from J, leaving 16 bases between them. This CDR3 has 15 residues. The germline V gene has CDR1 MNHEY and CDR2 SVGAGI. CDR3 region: CASSSPRTGTYGYTF. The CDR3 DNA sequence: TGTGCCAGCAGTTCCCCTCGAACAGGCACCTATGGCTACACCTTC.

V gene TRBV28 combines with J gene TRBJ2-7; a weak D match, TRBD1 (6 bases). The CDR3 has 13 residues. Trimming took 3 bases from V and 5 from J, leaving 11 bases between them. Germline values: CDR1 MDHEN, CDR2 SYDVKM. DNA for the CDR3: TGTGCCAGCAGTTTCCCACAGGGTCACGAGCAGTACTTC. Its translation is CASSFPQGHEQYF.

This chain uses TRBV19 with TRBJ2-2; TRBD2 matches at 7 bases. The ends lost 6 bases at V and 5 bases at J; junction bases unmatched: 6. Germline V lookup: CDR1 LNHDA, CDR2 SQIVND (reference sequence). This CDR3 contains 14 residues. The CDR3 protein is CASRGTNPTGELFF. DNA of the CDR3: TGTGCCAGTAGGGGGACTAACCCGACCGGGGAGCTGTTTTTT.

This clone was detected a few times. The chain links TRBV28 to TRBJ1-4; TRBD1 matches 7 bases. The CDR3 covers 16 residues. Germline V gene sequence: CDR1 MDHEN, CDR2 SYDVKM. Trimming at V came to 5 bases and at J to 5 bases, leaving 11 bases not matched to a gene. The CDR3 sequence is CASSLSRQGLNEKLFF. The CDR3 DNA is TGTGCCAGCAGTCTTTCTCGACAGGGATTAAATGAAAAACTGTTTTTT.

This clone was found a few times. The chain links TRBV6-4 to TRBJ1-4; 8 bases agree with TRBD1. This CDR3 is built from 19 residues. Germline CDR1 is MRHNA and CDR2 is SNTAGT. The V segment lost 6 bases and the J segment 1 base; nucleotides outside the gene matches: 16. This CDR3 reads CASRFFGQGETKTNEKLFF. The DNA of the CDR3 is TGTGCCAGCAGGTTTTTTGGACAGGGCGAGACCAAAACTAATGAAAAACTGTTTTTT.

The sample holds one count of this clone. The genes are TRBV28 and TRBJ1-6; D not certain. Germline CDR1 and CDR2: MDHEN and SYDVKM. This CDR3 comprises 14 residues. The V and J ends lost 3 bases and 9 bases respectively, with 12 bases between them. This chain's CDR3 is CASSLRQLFSPLHF. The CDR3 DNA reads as TGTGCCAGCAGTTTGCGACAATTATTTTCACCCCTCCACTTT.

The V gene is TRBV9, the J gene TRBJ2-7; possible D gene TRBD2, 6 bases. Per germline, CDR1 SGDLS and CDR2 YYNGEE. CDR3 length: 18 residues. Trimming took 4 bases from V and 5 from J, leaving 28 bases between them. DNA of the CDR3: TGTGCCAGCAGCCCCTGGACTATTCCGCGGGACCTAAAGGACGAGCAGTACTTC. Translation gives CASSPWTIPRDLKDEQYF.

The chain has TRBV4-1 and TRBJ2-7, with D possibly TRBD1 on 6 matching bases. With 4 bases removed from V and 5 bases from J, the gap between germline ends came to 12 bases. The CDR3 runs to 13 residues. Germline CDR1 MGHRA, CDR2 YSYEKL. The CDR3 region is CASSLSQGHEQYF. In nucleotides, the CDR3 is TGCGCCAGCAGCCTCTCACAGGGCCACGAGCAGTACTTC.

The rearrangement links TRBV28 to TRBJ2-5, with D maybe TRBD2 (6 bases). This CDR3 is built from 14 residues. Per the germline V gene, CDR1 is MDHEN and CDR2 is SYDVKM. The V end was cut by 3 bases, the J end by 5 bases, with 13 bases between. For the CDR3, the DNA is TGTGCCAGCAGTTTTGGGCGGGGTCGGGAGACCCAGTACTTC. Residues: CASSFGRGRETQYF.

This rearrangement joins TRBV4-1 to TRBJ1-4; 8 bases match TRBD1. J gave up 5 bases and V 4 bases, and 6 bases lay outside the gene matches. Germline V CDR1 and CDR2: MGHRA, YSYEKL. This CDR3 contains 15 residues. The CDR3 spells CASSPVDRANEKLFF. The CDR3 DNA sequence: TGCGCCAGCAGCCCAGTGGACAGGGCGAATGAAAAACTGTTTTTT.

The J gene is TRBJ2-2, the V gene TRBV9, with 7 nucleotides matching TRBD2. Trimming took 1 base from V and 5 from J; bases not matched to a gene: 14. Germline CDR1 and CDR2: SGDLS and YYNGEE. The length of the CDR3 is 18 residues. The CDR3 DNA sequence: TGTGCCAGCAGCGTAAACCCTGCTAGCGGAGGATGGACCGGGGAGCTGTTTTTT. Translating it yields CASSVNPASGGWTGELFF.

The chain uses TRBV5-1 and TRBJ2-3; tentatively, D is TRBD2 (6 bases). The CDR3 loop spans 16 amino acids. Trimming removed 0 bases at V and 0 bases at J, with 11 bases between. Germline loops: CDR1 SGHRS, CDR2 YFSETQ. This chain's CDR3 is CASSLADLASTDTQYF. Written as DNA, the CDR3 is TGCGCCAGCAGCTTGGCTGACCTAGCGAGCACAGATACGCAGTATTTT.

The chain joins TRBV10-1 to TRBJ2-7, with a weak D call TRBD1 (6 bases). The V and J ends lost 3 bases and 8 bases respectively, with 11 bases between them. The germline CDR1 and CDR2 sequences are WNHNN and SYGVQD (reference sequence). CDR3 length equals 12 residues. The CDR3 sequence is CASSDARDKQYF. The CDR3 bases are TGCGCCAGCAGTGATGCCCGGGACAAGCAGTACTTC.

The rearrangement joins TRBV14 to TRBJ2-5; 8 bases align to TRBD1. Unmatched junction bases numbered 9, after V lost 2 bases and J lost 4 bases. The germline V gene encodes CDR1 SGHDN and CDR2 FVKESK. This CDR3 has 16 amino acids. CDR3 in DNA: TGTGCCAGCAGCCAAACTTGGACAGGGTTCGGAGAGACCCAGTACTTC. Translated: CASSQTWTGFGETQYF.

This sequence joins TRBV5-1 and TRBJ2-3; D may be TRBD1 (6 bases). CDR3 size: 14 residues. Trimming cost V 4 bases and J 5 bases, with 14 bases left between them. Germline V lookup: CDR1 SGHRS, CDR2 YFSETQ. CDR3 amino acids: CASSPTGTGDTQYF. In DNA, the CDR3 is TGCGCCAGCAGCCCGACAGGAACAGGAGATACGCAGTATTTT.

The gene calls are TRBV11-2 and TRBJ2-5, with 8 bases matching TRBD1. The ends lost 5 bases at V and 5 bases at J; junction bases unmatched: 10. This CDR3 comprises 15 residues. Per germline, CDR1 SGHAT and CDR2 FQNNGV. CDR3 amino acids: CASSTWTGFLETQYF. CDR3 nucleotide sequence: TGTGCCAGCAGCACCTGGACAGGGTTTTTGGAGACCCAGTACTTC.